This T cell receptor beta chain was sequenced in a study of CD8 T cells in ankylosing spondylitis. Study results and limitations: Reports say disease-linked clones showed up significantly more in matched ankylosing spondylitis synovial fluid. Characteristic of ankylosing spondylitis blood, it appeared, was a TCR beta motif comprising about eight highly homologous variants.

This clonotype was counted between two and nine times. Its antigen is not identified. Trimming cost V 2 bases and J 5 bases; bases outside gene matches: 4. Germline CDR1 LGHNA, CDR2 YSLEER. This CDR3 is 16 amino acids long. In TCRdb, the 5' RACE reads were re-called with MiXCR into one record per CDR3 protein. In the table there are around 390,000 distinct CDR3 sequences, 20% to 25% of which are singletons. Source material: blood, either unsorted or a sorted T cell fraction (not recorded which). The source of this sequence is a male donor with ankylosing spondylitis. The rearrangement links TRBV4-3 to TRBJ2-2, with TRBD2 matching 11 bases. The CDR3 DNA reads TGCGCCAGCAGCCAAACTAGCGGGAGAAGAACCGGGGAGCTGTTTTTT. This translates into CASSQTSGRRTGELFF.